These T cell receptor beta chains were read from a single sample in a study of CD8 T cells in ankylosing spondylitis. Each CDR3 protein is one row after TCRdb ran MiXCR on the 5' RACE reads. The data hold 330,000 or so distinct CDR3 sequences, with approximately 8% observed a single time. Sequencing input: blood, either unsorted or a sorted T cell fraction (not recorded which). The receptors derive from a male donor with ankylosing spondylitis. CDR3s include the opening cysteine and the closing phenylalanine or tryptophan. The order of the fields is clone size, D gene, J gene, V gene, CDR3 protein, CDR3 DNA. D genes are given only for firm matches. The size of a clone is reported for some rows only, either as once, few or many, or as a class for expanded clones.

>few|NA|TRBJ2-2|TRBV5-1
CASSLVGEHRNTGELFF
TGCGCCAGCAGCTTGGTGGGCGAGCATCGGAACACCGGGGAGCTGTTTTTT
>few|NA|TRBJ2-7|TRBV10-3
CAISESAGGLNYEQYF
TGTGCCATCAGTGAGTCGGCAGGGGGACTGAACTACGAGCAGTACTTC
>many|NA|TRBJ1-6|TRBV18
CASSGRGLGANSPLHF
TGTGCCAGCTCAGGACGTGGCCTGGGCGCAAATTCACCCCTCCACTTT
>few|NA|TRBJ2-1|TRBV12-3/TRBV12-4
CASSSPRTRPYNEQFF
TGTGCCAGCAGTTCTCCTCGGACTCGACCCTACAATGAGCAGTTCTTC
>NA|NA|TRBJ1-1|TRBV12-3/TRBV12-4
CASSFGDGTEAFF
TGTGCCAGCAGTTTTGGTGACGGCACTGAAGCTTTCTTT
>NA|NA|TRBJ2-1|TRBV6-5
CASSYPRLGRNEQFF
TGTGCCAGCAGTTACCCGAGACTAGGGCGCAATGAGCAGTTCTTC
>NA|TRBD1|TRBJ1-5|TRBV18
CASSPPTGGQPQHF
TGTGCCAGCTCACCACCTACAGGGGGTCAGCCCCAGCATTTT
>NA|NA|TRBJ2-3|TRBV7-7
CASSPRVQGSRTDTQYF
TGTGCCAGCAGCCCTCGTGTCCAGGGAAGTCGCACAGATACGCAGTATTTT
>many|NA|TRBJ2-7|TRBV12-3/TRBV12-4
CASSPPAGPKAYEQYF
TGTGCCAGCAGTCCCCCTGCAGGGCCAAAGGCCTACGAGCAGTACTTC
>many|NA|TRBJ2-6|TRBV29-1
CSVGDSGANVLTF
TGCAGCGTTGGGGACTCTGGGGCCAACGTCCTGACTTTC
>NA|NA|TRBJ1-5|TRBV28
CASRTLGVGQPQHF
TGTGCCAGCAGGACGTTGGGGGTAGGGCAGCCCCAGCATTTT
>many|NA|TRBJ2-3|TRBV20-1
CSAAQDGEGADTQYF
TGCAGTGCCGCACAGGATGGGGAAGGCGCAGATACGCAGTATTTT
>many|TRBD1|TRBJ2-7|TRBV12-3/TRBV12-4
CASNARDSRFGQYF
TGTGCCAGCAATGCCCGGGACAGCCGCTTCGGGCAGTACTTC
>few|NA|TRBJ1-2|TRBV10-3
CATLWGNGYTF
TGTGCCACCTTGTGGGGGAACGGCTACACCTTC
>few|TRBD1|TRBJ1-6|TRBV25-1
CASRGTGGPPLHF
TGTGCCAGCAGGGGGACAGGGGGACCACCCCTCCACTTT
>many|TRBD1|TRBJ1-1|TRBV12-5
CASGRQGATEAFF
TGTGCTAGTGGTCGACAGGGGGCAACTGAAGCTTTCTTT
>NA|TRBD2|TRBJ2-2|TRBV25-1
CASTPMTSGNLTGELFF
TGTGCCAGCACTCCTATGACTAGCGGGAATCTCACCGGGGAGCTGTTTTTT
>few|TRBD1|TRBJ1-5|TRBV7-2
CASSSHRGRNQPQHF
TGTGCCAGCAGCTCCCACAGGGGTCGCAATCAGCCCCAGCATTTT
>NA|NA|TRBJ2-1|TRBV7-9
CASSPQTNEQFF
TGTGCCAGCAGCCCACAGACCAATGAGCAGTTCTTC
>many|TRBD2|TRBJ2-1|TRBV7-9
CASSVGLAGANEQFF
TGTGCCAGCAGCGTGGGACTAGCGGGAGCCAATGAGCAGTTCTTC
>NA|TRBD1|TRBJ1-2|TRBV28
CASSLSPGQFGYTF
TGTGCCAGCAGTTTATCCCCGGGACAGTTTGGCTACACCTTC
>few|NA|TRBJ2-7|TRBV12-3/TRBV12-4
CASSQPREGQYF
TGTGCCAGCAGCCAACCCCGGGAAGGGCAGTACTTC
>few|NA|TRBJ1-6|TRBV6-1
CASSSRDGNSPLHF
TGTGCCAGCTCGTCTCGGGACGGTAATTCACCCCTCCACTTT
>few|NA|TRBJ1-4|TRBV27
CASSSRGNGINEKLFF
TGTGCCAGCAGTTCCAGGGGAAACGGGATTAATGAAAAACTGTTTTTT
>NA|TRBD1|TRBJ1-4|TRBV7-2
CASSPTGGREKLFF
TGTGCCAGCAGCCCGACAGGGGGACGCGAAAAACTGTTTTTT
>many|NA|TRBJ2-1|TRBV5-1
CASSVHRTADEQFF
TGCGCCAGCAGCGTGCATAGGACGGCGGATGAGCAGTTCTTC
>few|NA|TRBJ2-4|TRBV12-3/TRBV12-4
CASSFGVNIQYF
TGTGCCAGCAGTTTCGGGGTGAACATTCAGTACTTC
>few|TRBD1|TRBJ2-6|TRBV28
CASSQGQGSSGANVLTF
TGTGCCAGCAGCCAAGGACAGGGAAGCTCTGGGGCCAACGTCCTGACTTTC